A single sample gave rise to the 32 T cell receptor beta chains below, sequenced in a study of T cell changes during pregnancy in multiple sclerosis. Some clones are missing from TCRdb's copy, which holds only in-frame ones; the method was immunoSEQ multiplex PCR. The sample lists about 77,000 clones; 70% to 90% were seen once. The sequencing used peripheral blood, collected before pregnancy. Source of these receptors: a female donor with multiple sclerosis, enrolled in a pregnancy study.

The chain combines TRBV9 with TRBJ2-1, with D possibly TRBD1 on 7 matching bases. Germline CDR1 is SGDLS and CDR2 is YYNGEE. V lost 0 bases and J 8 bases, leaving 18 bases between the germline ends. The CDR3 extends over 16 amino acids. DNA of the CDR3: TGTGCCAGCAGCGTAGCTTCAGGGGGGCCAGAGGATGAGCAGTTCTTC. Protein product: CASSVASGGPEDEQFF.

The CDR3 reads CASSGLAGGNTGELFF. In DNA, the CDR3 is TGTGCCAGCAGTGGACTAGCGGGGGGGAACACCGGGGAGCTGTTTTTT. V is TRBV6-1 and J is TRBJ2-2; 13 bases align to TRBD2. The germline V gene encodes CDR1 MNHNS and CDR2 SASEGT. After removal of 4 bases from V and 1 base from J, the junction contained 0 bases not matched to a gene. This CDR3 is 16 amino acids long.

This clone was seen only once. V gene TRBV5-4 combines with J gene TRBJ1-1; no reliable D call. V was pared by 0 bases and J by 2 bases, with 11 bases between. The CDR3 consists of 15 residues. CDR1 SGHNT and CDR2 YYREEE come from the germline V gene (reference sequence). The chain's CDR3 is CASSLGYGYNTEAFF. As DNA, the CDR3 is TGTGCCAGCAGCTTGGGATACGGGTATAACACTGAAGCTTTCTTT.

The chain is built from TRBV11-2 and TRBJ2-7; weak D call: TRBD2 (6 bases). This CDR3 contains 16 residues. V lost 3 bases and J 3 bases, leaving 18 bases between the germline ends. Germline loops: CDR1 SGHAT, CDR2 FQNNGV. The CDR3 loop reads CASSLVEGRWRYEQYF. The CDR3 DNA is TGTGCCAGCAGCTTGGTGGAGGGCCGCTGGCGCTACGAGCAGTACTTC.

The chain is built from TRBV2 and TRBJ1-2; possible D gene TRBD1, 5 bases. V gave up 2 bases and J gave up 2 bases, with 12 bases separating them. The germline V gene encodes CDR1 SNHLY and CDR2 FYNNEI. The CDR3 covers 15 residues. CDR3 bases: TGTGCCAGCAGTGAACAGGGTCTTCGAAACTATGGCTACACCTTC. Translation gives CASSEQGLRNYGYTF.

The DNA for the CDR3 is TGCGCCAGCAGCGGCGGATCGGGCACAGATACGCAGTATTTT. Its translation: CASSGGSGTDTQYF. V is TRBV4-3 and J is TRBJ2-3, with unresolved D. The germline V and J ends were trimmed by 5 bases and 1 base, with 10 bases remaining between them. CDR1 and CDR2 from the germline V gene are LGHNA and YSLEER. CDR3 size: 14 residues.

The chain has TRBV10-3 and TRBJ1-2; no definite D call. Germline values: CDR1 ENHRY, CDR2 SYGVKD. Trimming cost V 2 bases and J 4 bases, with 11 bases left between them. The CDR3 has 14 amino acids. CDR3 amino acids: CAISEPRHTYGYTF. CDR3 DNA sequence: TGTGCCATCAGTGAGCCACGACACACCTATGGCTACACCTTC.

The V gene is TRBV18, the J gene TRBJ2-5, with 9 bases identical to TRBD1. The V and J ends lost 3 bases and 6 bases, in that order; junction bases with no gene match: 5. The germline V gene encodes CDR1 KGHSH and CDR2 LQKENI. This CDR3 has 14 residues. The CDR3 protein is CASSPAGQGQTQYF. The CDR3 region has the DNA TGTGCCAGCTCACCCGCGGGACAGGGACAGACCCAGTACTTC.

CDR3 region: CASERGGGLLETQYF. DNA of the CDR3: TGTGCCAGCGAACGGGGGGGCGGGTTACTGGAGACCCAGTACTTC. The chain recombines TRBV6-6 with TRBJ2-5; 8 bases fit TRBD2. Looked up from germline, CDR1 is MNHNY and CDR2 is SVGAGI (reference sequence). The CDR3 runs 15 residues. The junction had 13 bases not matched to a gene; V was cut back by 8 bases and J by 5 bases.

The chain has TRBV7-9 and TRBJ1-2; no definite D call. V was trimmed by 1 base and J by 4 bases, leaving 13 bases between them. The CDR3 sequence is 15 residues long. Per germline, CDR1 SEHNR and CDR2 FQNEAQ (reference sequence). Written as DNA, the CDR3 is TGTGCCAGCAGCTTAGGTACCGGGTGGAGCTATGGCTACACCTTC. Its translation: CASSLGTGWSYGYTF.

The V gene is TRBV5-4, the J gene TRBJ1-1; no reliable D call. Trimming left V 5 bases short and J 4 bases short, with 18 bases between. From germline, CDR1 is SGHNT and CDR2 YYREEE (reference sequence). The CDR3 has 15 residues. CDR3 amino acids: CASSLVPRSFTEAFF. In DNA form, the CDR3 reads TGTGCCAGCAGTCTCGTCCCCCGGTCATTCACTGAAGCTTTCTTT.

The J gene is TRBJ1-2, the V gene TRBV27; 12 nucleotides match TRBD1. Germline trimming cut 8 bases from V and 2 bases from J; bases unmatched to any gene: 9. Germline lookup yields CDR1 MNHEY and CDR2 SMNVEV (reference sequence). The CDR3 runs 16 residues. CDR3 in amino acids: CASWDRGQEWNYGYTF. The CDR3 bases are TGTGCCAGCTGGGACAGGGGGCAAGAGTGGAACTATGGCTACACCTTC.

The chain couples TRBV10-3 to TRBJ2-7; D not certain. CDR3 length: 12 amino acids. Trimming shortened V by 6 bases and J by 4 bases, and 10 bases separated the two germline ends. Germline values: CDR1 ENHRY, CDR2 SYGVKD. CDR3 in amino acids: CAISGTVYEQYF. For the CDR3, the DNA is TGTGCCATCAGCGGCACAGTTTACGAGCAGTACTTC.

The chain carries TRBV29-1 and TRBJ2-1, with 7 bases fitting TRBD1. The CDR3 totals 14 residues. Per germline, CDR1 SQVTM and CDR2 ANQGSEA. Trimming took 7 bases from V and 5 from J; bases not matched to a gene: 11. CDR3 in amino acids: CSAQGQVVNNEQFF. CDR3 nucleotide sequence: TGCAGCGCCCAAGGACAGGTGGTCAACAATGAGCAGTTCTTC.

The chain has TRBV21-1 and TRBJ1-3. TRBV21-1 is flagged as a pseudogene. The CDR3 contains 14 residues. The CDR3 spells CASSKELTGNTIYF. The CDR3, as DNA: TGTGCCAGCAGCAAAGAACTGACTGGAAACACCATATATTTT.

This clone was observed a handful of times. The chain has TRBV27 and TRBJ2-1, with D uncertain. Trimming shortened V by 3 bases and J by 0 bases, and 9 bases separated the two germline ends. The CDR3 consists of 15 residues. CDR1 MNHEY and CDR2 SMNVEV come from the germline V gene (reference sequence). CDR3 loop: CASSFNSFSYNEQFF. DNA for the CDR3: TGTGCCAGCAGTTTCAACAGTTTCTCCTACAATGAGCAGTTCTTC.

CDR3 DNA sequence: TGTGCCATCAATCGGGGGGCAGACAATGAGCAGTTCTTC. This gives the protein CAINRGADNEQFF. The V call is TRBV10-3, the J call TRBJ2-1; D might be TRBD2 (7 bases). Deletions cut 7 bases from V and 5 bases from J, with 12 bases between. CDR1 and CDR2 from the germline V gene are ENHRY and SYGVKD. This CDR3 region has 13 residues.

This clone has only one observation. The V and J genes are TRBV5-4 and TRBJ2-7; TRBD1 matches at 12 bases. This CDR3 is built from 17 residues. CDR1 and CDR2 (germline): SGHNT, YYREEE (reference sequence). The junction had 10 bases not matched to a gene; V was cut back by 3 bases and J by 3 bases. The CDR3, as DNA: TGTGCCAGCAGCTCGGCCGGGACAGGGGGCGCGAGCTACGAGCAGTACTTC. Translation: CASSSAGTGGASYEQYF.

This clone appeared once. V is TRBV28 and J is TRBJ1-5; D is unresolved. CDR3 length: 16 residues. V lost 2 bases, J lost 1 base, and 12 bases lay in between. Germline V gives CDR1 MDHEN, CDR2 SYDVKM. CDR3: CASSLDPRGSNQPQHF. Written as DNA, the CDR3 is TGTGCCAGCAGTTTAGACCCGCGGGGAAGCAATCAGCCCCAGCATTTT.

The J gene is TRBJ2-1, the V gene TRBV9; 7 bases align to TRBD1. The CDR3 loop spans 15 amino acids. The germline CDR1 and CDR2 sequences are SGDLS and YYNGEE. Losses at the gene ends were 5 bases for V and 2 bases for J; bases not matched to a gene: 7. CDR3 amino acids: CASSDRDRTYNEQFF. Written as DNA, the CDR3 is TGTGCCAGCAGTGACCGGGACAGAACCTACAATGAGCAGTTCTTC.

This chain connects TRBV18 to TRBJ1-6, with a weak D call TRBD1 (5 bases). The germline V gene encodes CDR1 KGHSH and CDR2 LQKENI. The CDR3 length is 16 residues. V was shortened by 0 bases and J by 7 bases, with 13 bases between the two germline ends. CDR3 region: CASSPPGIQGNSPLHF. DNA of the CDR3: TGTGCCAGCTCACCACCGGGGATTCAGGGCAATTCACCCCTCCACTTT.

The chain joins TRBV5-4 to TRBJ2-1; 8 positions match TRBD1. Germline CDR1 reads SGHNT; CDR2 reads YYREEE (reference sequence). V gave up 0 bases and J gave up 6 bases; unmatched junction bases: 8. The CDR3 has 16 residues. CDR3 bases: TGTGCCAGCAGCTTGGTGGACAGGGCCCCTTCCAATGAGCAGTTCTTC. This encodes CASSLVDRAPSNEQFF.

V usage is TRBV10-3 and J usage is TRBJ2-5; tentatively, D is TRBD1 (6 bases). The length of the CDR3 is 13 residues. The V end was cut by 4 bases, the J end by 2 bases, with 8 bases between. Germline CDR1 ENHRY, CDR2 SYGVKD. DNA for the CDR3: TGTGCCATCAGTGGAGGACAGCAAGAGACCCAGTACTTC. Translating gives CAISGGQQETQYF.

This chain links TRBV7-2 with TRBJ2-2; D is unclear. V was shortened by 5 bases and J by 8 bases, with 12 bases between the two germline ends. Germline CDR1 is SGHTA and CDR2 is FQGNSA. The CDR3 has 13 residues. The CDR3: CASSEALRGELFF. The CDR3 coding sequence is TGTGCCAGCAGCGAGGCCCTGAGAGGGGAGCTGTTTTTT.

The chain employs TRBV7-9 and TRBJ2-1; perhaps TRBD2 as D (5 bases). The CDR3 runs to 17 residues. Trimming cost V 0 bases and J 0 bases, with 12 bases left between them. Germline loops: CDR1 SEHNR, CDR2 FQNEAQ (reference sequence). The CDR3 sequence is CASSLARRGSSYNEQFF. CDR3 nucleotides: TGTGCCAGCAGCTTAGCGCGTCGAGGGAGCTCCTACAATGAGCAGTTCTTC.

The chain recombines TRBV6-1 with TRBJ2-7; D may be TRBD2 (6 bases). The germline CDR1 and CDR2 sequences are MNHNS and SASEGT. This CDR3 spans 13 amino acids. The V and J ends lost 8 bases and 5 bases respectively, with 16 bases between them. In DNA, the CDR3 is TGTGCCAGCCCGGGAGTGAGTACCCACGAGCAGTACTTC. Its translation: CASPGVSTHEQYF.

V gene TRBV9 combines with J gene TRBJ1-5; D gene uncertain. There are 15 residues in the CDR3. Looked up from germline, CDR1 is SGDLS and CDR2 is YYNGEE. The V and J ends lost 3 bases and 0 bases respectively, with 10 bases between them. CDR3 sequence reads: CASSETGNSNQPQHF. The CDR3 region has the DNA TGTGCCAGCAGCGAGACGGGGAATAGCAATCAGCCCCAGCATTTT.

In this sample, this clone turned up once. V is TRBV2 and J is TRBJ1-2; 11 bases line up with TRBD1. Germline V gene sequence: CDR1 SNHLY, CDR2 FYNNEI. With V trimmed by 7 bases and J by 8 bases, 9 bases remained unmatched. This CDR3 has 14 residues. This CDR3 reads CASTIGQGARGYTF. CDR3 sequence (DNA): TGTGCCAGCACGATAGGACAGGGGGCGCGCGGCTACACCTTC.

V and J are TRBV9 and TRBJ2-5; D might be TRBD2 (6 bases). CDR1 is SGDLS, CDR2 YYNGEE, per germline. The CDR3 runs 17 residues. The V and J ends lost 0 bases and 6 bases respectively, with 21 bases between them. CDR3 sequence: CASSVEPGVGGRQTQYF. CDR3 bases: TGTGCCAGCAGCGTAGAACCGGGGGTCGGGGGTAGGCAGACCCAGTACTTC.

This clone turned up a few times. This chain connects TRBV2 to TRBJ1-1; tentatively, D is TRBD1 (6 bases). CDR1 is SNHLY, CDR2 FYNNEI, per germline. The CDR3 runs to 13 residues. V was shortened by 9 bases and J by 4 bases, with 15 bases between the two germline ends. CDR3 amino acids: CASEADRSTEAFF. CDR3 DNA sequence: TGTGCCAGTGAAGCCGACAGGAGCACTGAAGCTTTCTTT.

The rearrangement joins TRBV7-6 to TRBJ2-7; possibly TRBD2 for D (5 bases). Germline assignment: CDR1 SGHVS and CDR2 FNYEAQ. The CDR3 is 14 amino acids. V was clipped by 3 bases and J by 0 bases, with 9 bases between them. This chain's CDR3 is CASSFREDSYEQYF. The DNA of the CDR3 is TGTGCCAGCAGCTTCCGGGAAGACTCCTACGAGCAGTACTTC.

The J gene is TRBJ1-1, the V gene TRBV13; tentative D call: TRBD1 (5 bases). Between the trimmed V and J ends, which lost 8 bases and 3 bases, there was a span of 10 bases. Germline-derived CDR1 and CDR2 are PRHDT and FYEKMQ (reference sequence). The CDR3 spans 12 residues. This chain's CDR3 is CASGTGDTEAFF. CDR3 bases: TGTGCCAGCGGAACAGGAGACACTGAAGCTTTCTTT.